This note documents a single T cell receptor beta chain sequence. Antigen specificity is unknown. Data came from immunoSEQ multiplex PCR; TCRdb stores just in-frame clones and leaves some out. The sample holds more than 35,000 clones, just under 95% seen once. This sample was taken from a study of cytomegalovirus exposure and HLA in healthy donors. As for the study in general: It was reported in a later analysis that the 95 to 150 validation repertoires used the same platform as the roughly 700 first-cohort repertoires.

Unmatched junction bases numbered 5, after V lost 0 bases and J lost 3 bases. Germline V lookup: CDR1 MDHEN, CDR2 SYDVKM. The CDR3 is 15 amino acids. Study findings and constraints: A few CMV-associated chains were confirmed in vitro to be specific for CMV antigens. A list of 164 TCR beta chains associated with cytomegalovirus was given. Across donors, most TCRs were seen rarely, yet some public ones were widespread.

The TCR comes from a man younger than 35 in good health and CMV-seronegative. The V and J genes are TRBV28 and TRBJ2-7, with TRBD2 identical over 7 bases. Sequenced sample: PBMCs. CDR3 sequence: CASSLWASGGYEQYF. The CDR3 DNA sequence: TGTGCCAGCAGTTTATGGGCTAGCGGAGGCTACGAGCAGTACTTC. Combining the CDR3 with reference TRBV28 and TRBJ2-7 gives the whole variable domain DVKVTQSSRYLVKRTGEKVFLECVQDMDHENMFWYRQDPGLGLRLIYFSYDVKMKEKGDIPEGYSVSREKKERFSLILESASTNQTSMYLCASSLWASGGYEQYFGPGTRLTVT.